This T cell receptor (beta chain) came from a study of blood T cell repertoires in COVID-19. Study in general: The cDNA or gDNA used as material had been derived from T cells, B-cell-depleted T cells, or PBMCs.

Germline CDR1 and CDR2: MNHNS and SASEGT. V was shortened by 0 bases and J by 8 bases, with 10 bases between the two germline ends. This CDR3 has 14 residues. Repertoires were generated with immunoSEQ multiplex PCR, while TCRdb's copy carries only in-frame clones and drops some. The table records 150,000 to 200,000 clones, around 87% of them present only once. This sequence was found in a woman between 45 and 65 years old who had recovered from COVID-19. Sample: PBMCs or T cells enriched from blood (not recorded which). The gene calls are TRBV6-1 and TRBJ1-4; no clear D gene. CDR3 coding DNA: TGTGCCAGCAGTGAAGCTGGGAGCCGAGAAAAACTGTTTTTT. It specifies CASSEAGSREKLFF.